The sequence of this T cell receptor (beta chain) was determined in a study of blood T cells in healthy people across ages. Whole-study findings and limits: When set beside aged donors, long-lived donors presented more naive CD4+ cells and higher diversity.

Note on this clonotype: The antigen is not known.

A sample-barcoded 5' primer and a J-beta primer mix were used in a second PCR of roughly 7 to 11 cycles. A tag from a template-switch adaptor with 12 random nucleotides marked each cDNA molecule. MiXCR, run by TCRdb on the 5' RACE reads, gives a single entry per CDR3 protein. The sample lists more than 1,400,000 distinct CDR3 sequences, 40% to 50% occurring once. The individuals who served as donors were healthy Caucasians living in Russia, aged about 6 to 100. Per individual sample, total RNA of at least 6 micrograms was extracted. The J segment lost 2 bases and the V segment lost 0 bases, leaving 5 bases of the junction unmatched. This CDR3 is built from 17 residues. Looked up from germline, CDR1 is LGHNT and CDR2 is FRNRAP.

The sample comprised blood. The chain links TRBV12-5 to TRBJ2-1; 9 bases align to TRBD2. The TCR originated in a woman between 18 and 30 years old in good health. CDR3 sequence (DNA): TGTGCTAGTGGTTTGGTTCAAGCGGGAGGAACCTACAATGAGCAGTTCTTC. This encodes CASGLVQAGGTYNEQFF.